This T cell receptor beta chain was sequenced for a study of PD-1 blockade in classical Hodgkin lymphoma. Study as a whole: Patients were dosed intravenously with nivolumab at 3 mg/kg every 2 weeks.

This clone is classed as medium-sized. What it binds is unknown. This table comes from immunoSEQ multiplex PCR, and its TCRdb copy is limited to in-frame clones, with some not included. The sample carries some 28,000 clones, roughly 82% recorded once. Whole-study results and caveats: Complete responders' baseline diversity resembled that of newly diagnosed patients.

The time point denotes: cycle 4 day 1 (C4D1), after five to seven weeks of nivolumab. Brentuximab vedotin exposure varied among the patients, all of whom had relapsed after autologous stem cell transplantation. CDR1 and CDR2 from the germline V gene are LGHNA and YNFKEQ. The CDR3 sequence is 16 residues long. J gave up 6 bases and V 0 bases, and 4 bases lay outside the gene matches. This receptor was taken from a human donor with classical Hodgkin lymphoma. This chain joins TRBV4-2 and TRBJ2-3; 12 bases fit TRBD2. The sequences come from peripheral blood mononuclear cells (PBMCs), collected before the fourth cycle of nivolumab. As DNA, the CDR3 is TGTGCCAGCAGCCAAGATCCTACTAGCGGGGGGGATACGCAGTATTTT. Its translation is CASSQDPTSGGDTQYF.